The TCR beta chain described here comes from a study of regulatory T cells in long-lasting Graves disease. Overall study results and limits: When disease was persistent, TRBV28, TRBJ1-2 and TRBJ2-5 were the favored segments.

This clonotype was counted only a few times. Its antigen remains unknown. The CDR3 loop spans 15 amino acids. Trimming removed 6 bases from V and 7 bases from J; junction bases left unmatched: 6. The V gene's germline CDR1 is MNHNS and CDR2 SASEGT. Specified time point: newly diagnosed GD, antithyroid drugs for less than 3 months. PBMC RNA served as the TCR library source. Relying on iRepertoire HTBI primers and Arm-PCR of CDR3 regions, the team built TCR beta libraries. TCRdb re-derived calls from the multiplex PCR reads in MiXCR, one entry per CDR3 protein. The table has about 500,000 distinct CDR3 sequences, roughly 16% seen once. These same records also appear under a second study, on T cells in Graves' hyperthyroidism and ophthalmopathy. That study reports: With a duration under 2 months, the hyperthyroidism was newly diagnosed in patients aged 18 to 65.

The TCR comes from a middle-aged man with Graves disease. The rearrangement joins TRBV6-1 to TRBJ2-2; 12 bases map to TRBD2. The specimen was peripheral blood mononuclear cells (PBMCs), collected at new diagnosis, from a patient treated with antithyroid drugs. CDR3 nucleotides: TGTGCCAGCAGCCGGACTAGCGGGGAAATCGGGGAGCTGTTTTTT. Its protein is CASSRTSGEIGELFF.